These 29 T cell receptor beta chains were all obtained from the same sample, sequenced in a study of blood T cell repertoires in COVID-19. The protocol was immunoSEQ multiplex PCR, while the TCRdb copy is restricted to in-frame clones and leaves out a portion. The sample has roughly 340,000 clones; roughly nine tenths are singletons. Sequencing was done on a sample of peripheral blood. The receptors shown here come from a woman in her twenties or thirties with COVID-19, enrolled during active disease.

The CDR3 reads CATSESTSGRETQYF. DNA for the CDR3: TGTGCCACCAGTGAGAGCACTAGCGGGAGAGAGACCCAGTACTTC. The chain joins TRBV24-1 to TRBJ2-5, with 11 bases identical to TRBD2. Per the germline V gene, CDR1 is KGHDR and CDR2 is SFDVKD. V dropped 4 bases and J dropped 4; count of bases not matched to a gene: 4. This CDR3 region has 15 residues.

The chain is built from TRBV19 and TRBJ2-7; 9 bases align to TRBD1. Germline CDR1 and CDR2: LNHDA and SQIVND (reference sequence). J lost 0 bases, V lost 6 bases, and 21 bases had no gene match. The CDR3 loop spans 20 amino acids. CDR3 residues: CASSRLKIRTGVLFSYEQYF. In DNA form, the CDR3 reads TGTGCCAGTAGCCGATTAAAAATCAGGACAGGGGTCCTGTTCTCCTACGAGCAGTACTTC.

The rearrangement joins TRBV7-6 to TRBJ2-2; D unclear. The CDR3 loop spans 14 amino acids. The ends were cut back, 1 base at V and 4 bases at J, with 7 bases in the middle. Germline V gene data show CDR1 as SGHVS and CDR2 as FNYEAQ. The CDR3 here is CASSLGPATGELFF. The CDR3 region has the DNA TGTGCCAGCAGCTTAGGGCCCGCCACCGGGGAGCTGTTTTTT.

The V and J genes are TRBV2 and TRBJ2-7; D is perhaps TRBD1 (6 bases). The V end lost 5 bases, the J end lost 1 base, and 12 bases lay between the germline ends. This CDR3 has 14 amino acids. CDR1 is SNHLY and CDR2 is FYNNEI in the germline V gene. CDR3 nucleotide sequence: TGTGCCAGCAGTCCCGTTGGACAGTCCTACGAGCAGTACTTC. Encoded protein: CASSPVGQSYEQYF.

The J gene is TRBJ2-7, the V gene TRBV6-5, with 7 bases that match TRBD1. V shed 6 bases, J shed 2 bases, and the junction held 4 bases outside the gene matches. CDR3 length equals 13 residues. Germline V gene data show CDR1 as MNHEY and CDR2 as SVGAGI. This CDR3 reads CASSDRAPYEQYV. CDR3 coding DNA: TGTGCCAGCAGCGACAGGGCCCCCTACGAGCAGTACGTC.

This chain links TRBV19 with TRBJ1-4, with D possibly being TRBD1 (6 bases). The length of the CDR3 is 16 residues. Per germline, CDR1 LNHDA and CDR2 SQIVND (reference sequence). Trimming left V 4 bases short and J 5 bases short, with 17 bases between. In DNA, the CDR3 is TGTGCCAGTAGTAGCGACAGGAGTGGGGCGAATGAAAAACTGTTTTTT. The encoded protein is CASSSDRSGANEKLFF.

This clone was detected once. CDR3 bases: TGTGCCAGCAGTTTCCCGCCAGGGGCCTACGAGCAGTACTTC. Its translation is CASSFPPGAYEQYF. V and J are TRBV28 and TRBJ2-7; a weak D match, TRBD1 (6 bases). V was trimmed by 3 bases and J by 2 bases, leaving 11 bases between them. The CDR3 is 14 residues long. In germline, CDR1 is MDHEN, CDR2 SYDVKM.

The V gene is TRBV20-1, the J gene TRBJ2-3; tentatively, D is TRBD2 (5 bases). The CDR3 has 11 amino acids. The germline gives CDR1 DFQATT, CDR2 SNEGSKA (reference sequence). Trimming cost V 7 bases and J 6 bases, with 11 bases left between them. In DNA form, the CDR3 reads TGCAGTGAAGGACTTTTGGATACGCAGTATTTT. Translation gives CSEGLLDTQYF.

The V gene is TRBV25-1, the J gene TRBJ2-7, with D possibly TRBD2 on 5 matching bases. The CDR3 is 14 residues long. Trimming shortened V by 4 bases and J by 2 bases, and 12 bases separated the two germline ends. Germline V gene lookup returns CDR1 MGHDK and CDR2 SYGVNS. The DNA for the CDR3 is TGTGCCAGCAGTGCAAGCGGCACTGCCTACGAGCAGTACGTC. Its protein is CASSASGTAYEQYV.

V is TRBV5-4 and J is TRBJ2-1; the D gene is possibly TRBD1 (6 bases). Looked up from germline, CDR1 is SGHNT and CDR2 is YYREEE (reference sequence). Trimming took 5 bases from V and 9 from J, leaving 12 bases between them. This CDR3 region has 12 residues. In nucleotides, the CDR3 is TGTGCCAGCAGTTTAGAGGGGGTTGAGCAGTTCTTC. Its protein product is CASSLEGVEQFF.

The CDR3 is CAISESLSRLATSYNEQFF. CDR3 nucleotides: TGTGCCATCAGTGAGTCGCTCTCCCGACTAGCGACCTCTTACAATGAGCAGTTCTTC. This rearrangement joins TRBV10-3 to TRBJ2-1; 8 nucleotides match TRBD2. In germline, CDR1 is ENHRY, CDR2 SYGVKD. Trimming took 0 bases from V and 4 from J; bases not matched to a gene: 14. The CDR3 has 19 amino acids.

The rearrangement uses TRBV2 and TRBJ2-1; D gene unclear. Trimming removed 6 bases at V and 2 bases at J, with 11 bases between. Germline CDR1 SNHLY, CDR2 FYNNEI. The CDR3 runs to 14 residues. The CDR3 protein is CASRETTPYNEQFF. The CDR3 DNA sequence: TGTGCCAGCAGGGAGACCACCCCCTACAATGAGCAGTTCTTC.

The CDR3 DNA reads TGTGCCAGCAGCGGTACAGGGTCTAATTCACCCCTCCACTTT. As protein: CASSGTGSNSPLHF. The rearrangement uses TRBV9 and TRBJ1-6, with D possibly being TRBD1 (6 bases). The CDR3 is 14 amino acids. V dropped 3 bases and J dropped 6 bases, with 10 bases sitting between them. Germline CDR1 reads SGDLS; CDR2 reads YYNGEE.

The chain is built from TRBV5-1 and TRBJ1-6; D not certain. With 1 base removed from V and 9 bases from J, the gap between germline ends came to 11 bases. The CDR3 covers 14 residues. CDR1 is SGHRS and CDR2 is YFSETQ in the germline V gene. DNA for the CDR3: TGCGCCAGCAGCTTGTTCTCCGGGAGTTCACCCCTCCACTTT. This gives the protein CASSLFSGSSPLHF.

The rearrangement joins TRBV6-5 to TRBJ2-2; D is possibly TRBD1 (6 bases). The CDR3 has 14 residues. Trimming cost V 8 bases and J 1 base, with 11 bases left between them. The germline V gene encodes CDR1 MNHEY and CDR2 SVGAGI. CDR3 sequence reads: CASRARGNTGELFF. The DNA of the CDR3 is TGTGCCAGCCGGGCCAGGGGGAACACCGGGGAGCTGTTTTTT.

This chain links TRBV18 with TRBJ1-5, with D possibly being TRBD1 (5 bases). Germline V gives CDR1 KGHSH, CDR2 LQKENI. The CDR3 is 16 amino acids. The V end was cut by 2 bases, the J end by 0 bases, with 11 bases between. The CDR3 nucleotides are TGTGCCAGCTCACCAGGGGGGGTCTATAGCAATCAGCCCCAGCATTTT. Its translation: CASSPGGVYSNQPQHF. The whole variable domain, remainder taken from reference TRBV18 and TRBJ1-5, is NAGVMQNPRHLVRRRGQEARLRCSPMKGHSHVYWYRQLPEEGLKFMVYLQKENIIDESGMPKERFSAEFPKEGPSILRIQQVVRGDSAAYFCASSPGGVYSNQPQHFGDGTRLSIL.

This clone has a handful of counts. The chain is built from TRBV12-3 or TRBV12-4 and TRBJ1-2; D is uncertain. V was pared by 3 bases and J by 6 bases, with 11 bases between. The CDR3 is made up of 13 amino acids. The CDR3 bases are TGTGCCAGCAGTTTCCAGGAATCGCATGGCTACACCTTC. Translated: CASSFQESHGYTF.

This chain joins TRBV10-3 and TRBJ2-2; the D gene is possibly TRBD1 (5 bases). CDR3 size: 15 residues. Germline CDR1 ENHRY, CDR2 SYGVKD. The V end was cut by 2 bases, the J end by 4 bases, with 11 bases between. DNA of the CDR3: TGTGCCATCAGTGAGCGACAGCAACCCACCGGGGAGCTGTTTTTT. Its protein product is CAISERQQPTGELFF.

V is TRBV9 and J is TRBJ2-1; D is perhaps TRBD1 (6 bases). CDR3 length: 14 residues. Germline loops: CDR1 SGDLS, CDR2 YYNGEE. V shed 1 base and J shed 6 bases, with 11 bases lying between them. The CDR3 is CASSVTGSSNEQFF. The CDR3 region has the DNA TGTGCCAGCAGCGTAACAGGGAGTAGCAATGAGCAGTTCTTC.

The chain links TRBV19 to TRBJ2-1; 7 bases are a match to TRBD2. There are 15 residues in the CDR3. CDR1 is LNHDA and CDR2 is SQIVND in the germline V gene (reference sequence). The V segment lost 1 base and the J segment 7 bases; nucleotides outside the gene matches: 7. DNA for the CDR3: TGTGCCAGTAGTATAGCCAGGACTAGTGATAATGAGCAGTTCTTC. Amino acid sequence: CASSIARTSDNEQFF.

This clone was seen a single time. This chain connects TRBV28 to TRBJ1-1; D ambiguous. The CDR3 spans 14 residues. V lost 6 bases and J lost 0, with 11 bases in between. Germline CDR1 reads MDHEN; CDR2 reads SYDVKM. CDR3 in amino acids: CASSPSGMNTEAFF. In DNA form, the CDR3 reads TGTGCCAGCAGCCCCTCTGGCATGAACACTGAAGCTTTCTTT. Using reference TRBV28 and TRBJ1-1 for the parts outside the CDR3, the full variable domain is DVKVTQSSRYLVKRTGEKVFLECVQDMDHENMFWYRQDPGLGLRLIYFSYDVKMKEKGDIPEGYSVSREKKERFSLILESASTNQTSMYLCASSPSGMNTEAFFGQGTRLTVV.

This chain joins TRBV4-1 and TRBJ2-5, with 7 bases identical to TRBD1. Germline CDR1 reads MGHRA; CDR2 reads YSYEKL. The CDR3 sequence is 14 residues long. Unmatched junction bases numbered 4, after V lost 1 base and J lost 5 bases. CDR3 residues: CASSQVGRGETQYF. CDR3 nucleotides: TGCGCCAGCAGCCAAGTGGGCAGGGGGGAGACCCAGTACTTC.

The chain couples TRBV29-1 to TRBJ2-2; 9 bases align to TRBD1. After removal of 5 bases from V and 3 bases from J, the junction contained 10 bases not matched to a gene. The CDR3 contains 16 residues. Per germline, CDR1 SQVTM and CDR2 ANQGSEA. The CDR3 region has the DNA TGCAGCGTTAGATTTAACGGGACAGGGTACACCGGGGAGCTGTTTTTT. Amino acids: CSVRFNGTGYTGELFF.

The chain recombines TRBV6-2 or TRBV6-3 with TRBJ2-5; 7 positions match TRBD2. The CDR3 runs to 13 residues. The ends lost 2 bases at V and 14 bases at J; junction bases unmatched: 11. In germline, CDR1 is MNHEY, CDR2 SVGEGT. CDR3 region: CASSYAPRREHYF. As DNA, the CDR3 is TGTGCCAGCAGTTACGCGCCCCGGCGGGAGCACTACTTC.

J is TRBJ2-3 and V is TRBV9; D might be TRBD1 (7 bases). V lost 3 bases to trimming and J lost 5 bases, with 16 bases between them. The CDR3 runs to 15 residues. The germline V gene has CDR1 SGDLS and CDR2 YYNGEE. CDR3 nucleotide sequence: TGTGCCAGCAGCGGGGCGGACAGGAGGGGAGATACGCAGTATTTT. It codes for CASSGADRRGDTQYF.

This chain links TRBV3-1 (or the pseudogene TRBV3-2) with TRBJ1-4; D may be TRBD1 (5 bases). The germline V and J ends were trimmed by 4 bases and 5 bases, with 23 bases remaining between them. In germline, CDR1 is LGHDT, CDR2 YNNKEL (reference sequence). The CDR3 is 18 residues long. CDR3 sequence: CASSLEHPTVELNEKLFF. The DNA of the CDR3 is TGTGCCAGCAGCCTAGAGCACCCGACAGTGGAATTGAATGAAAAACTGTTTTTT.

The chain couples TRBV30 to TRBJ1-4; maybe TRBD1 (6 bases). CDR3 length equals 12 residues. The germline CDR1 and CDR2 sequences are GTSNPN and SVGIG (reference sequence). Trimming removed 1 base from V and 12 bases from J, with 12 bases in between. As DNA, the CDR3 is TGTGCCTGGAGTGCGACAGGCTTGGAACTGTTTTTT. Its translation is CAWSATGLELFF.

This rearrangement joins TRBV19 to TRBJ2-3; D uncertain. Between the trimmed V and J ends, which lost 3 bases and 0 bases, there was a span of 10 bases. Germline CDR1 and CDR2: LNHDA and SQIVND (reference sequence). The CDR3 covers 15 residues. The CDR3 bases are TGTGCCAGTAGTATGGGCAGAAGGAGCACAGATACGCAGTATTTT. Translated, it gives CASSMGRRSTDTQYF.

V and J are TRBV15 and TRBJ2-1, with 7 bases fitting TRBD1. There are 15 residues in the CDR3. Trimming cost V 3 bases and J 6 bases; bases outside gene matches: 8. The germline gives CDR1 LNHNV, CDR2 YYDKDF (reference sequence). The DNA for the CDR3 is TGTGCCACCAGCAGTAGACAGGGAAGTCGCAATGAGCAGTTCTTC. Its translation is CATSSRQGSRNEQFF.